One and the same sample provided the 6 T cell receptor beta chains below, sequenced in a study of shared clonotypes between healthy human individuals. The repertoire was sequenced with immunoSEQ multiplex PCR; TCRdb's copy has only in-frame clones and lacks some. The sample lists 550,000 to 650,000 clones, about 96% occurring once. CD45RO-negative, CCR7-positively selected cells formed the naive CD8 fraction, excluding terminally differentiated effector memory CD45RA+ cells. Sequencing was carried out using naive CD8+ T cells sorted from blood. Receptors were obtained from a woman in her thirties in good health.

The V and J genes are TRBV28 and TRBJ2-5, with D perhaps TRBD2 (5 bases). Trimming took off 5 bases at V and 5 bases at J, with 12 bases between the two ends. The CDR3 sequence is 13 residues long. In germline, CDR1 is MDHEN, CDR2 SYDVKM. The CDR3 nucleotides are TGTGCCAGCAGTACTACTTGGGAGGAGACCCAGTACTTC. It specifies CASSTTWEETQYF. Based on the CDR3 plus reference TRBV28 and TRBJ2-5, the full variable domain is DVKVTQSSRYLVKRTGEKVFLECVQDMDHENMFWYRQDPGLGLRLIYFSYDVKMKEKGDIPEGYSVSREKKERFSLILESASTNQTSMYLCASSTTWEETQYFGPGTRLLVL.

The chain is built from TRBV28 and TRBJ1-3; D unresolved. The V gene lost 1 base and the J gene lost 2 bases, with 15 bases spanning the gap. Germline V gene sequence: CDR1 MDHEN, CDR2 SYDVKM. The CDR3 spans 17 residues. The DNA for the CDR3 is TGTGCCAGCAGTTTATTAGTCAGAGGGAGGGCTGGAAACACCATATATTTT. It is translated as CASSLLVRGRAGNTIYF.

This clone has a single count. This chain uses TRBV13 with TRBJ2-7; 9 nucleotides match TRBD2. Germline V gene lookup returns CDR1 PRHDT and CDR2 FYEKMQ (reference sequence). The CDR3 is 12 amino acids. Losses at the gene ends were 7 bases for V and 8 bases for J; bases not matched to a gene: 6. CDR3 coding DNA: TGTGCCAGCACCGTAGCGGGAGAGCAGCAGTACTTC. This sequence encodes CASTVAGEQQYF.

In its sample, this clone was seen once. The chain joins TRBV6-1 to TRBJ2-1; 8 bases line up with TRBD2. The V gene's germline CDR1 is MNHNS and CDR2 SASEGT. The CDR3 totals 14 residues. Trimming took 10 bases from V and 4 from J; bases not matched to a gene: 9. The CDR3 DNA reads as TGTGCCACAAATAGCGGGGCCAGTTACAATGAGCAGTTCTTC. This codes for CATNSGASYNEQFF.

The gene calls are TRBV5-1 and TRBJ2-1; 7 positions match TRBD2. This CDR3 has 14 amino acids. The germline gives CDR1 SGHRS, CDR2 YFSETQ. V gave up 4 bases and J gave up 7 bases; unmatched junction bases: 8. CDR3 nucleotides: TGCGCCAGCAGCATTAGCGGGTCGATAAATGAGCAGTTCTTC. The encoded protein is CASSISGSINEQFF.

The chain links TRBV2 to TRBJ2-3; D not certain. This CDR3 is 17 amino acids long. From germline, CDR1 is SNHLY and CDR2 FYNNEI. The V gene lost 0 bases and the J gene lost 2 bases, with 15 bases spanning the gap. The CDR3 here is CASSEASTTPFTDTQYF. The CDR3 nucleotides are TGTGCCAGCAGTGAAGCGTCGACCACACCCTTCACAGATACGCAGTATTTT.